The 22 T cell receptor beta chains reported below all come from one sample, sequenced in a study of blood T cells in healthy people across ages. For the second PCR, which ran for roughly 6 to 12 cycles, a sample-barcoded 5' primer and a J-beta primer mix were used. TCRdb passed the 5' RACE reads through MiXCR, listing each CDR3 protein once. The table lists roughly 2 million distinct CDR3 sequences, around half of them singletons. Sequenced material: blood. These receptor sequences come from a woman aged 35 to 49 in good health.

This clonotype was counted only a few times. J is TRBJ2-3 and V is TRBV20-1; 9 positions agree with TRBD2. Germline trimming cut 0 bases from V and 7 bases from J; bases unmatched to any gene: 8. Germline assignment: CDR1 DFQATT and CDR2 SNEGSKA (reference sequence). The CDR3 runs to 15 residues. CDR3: CSARDPSGAVYTQYF. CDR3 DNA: TGCAGTGCTAGAGATCCTAGCGGGGCTGTATATACGCAGTATTTT.

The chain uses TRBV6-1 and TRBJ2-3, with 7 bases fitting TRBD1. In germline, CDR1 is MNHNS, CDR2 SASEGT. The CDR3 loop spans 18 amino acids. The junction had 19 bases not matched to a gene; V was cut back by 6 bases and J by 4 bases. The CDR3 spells CASRPPPGVDRAADTQYF. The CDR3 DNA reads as TGTGCCAGCAGACCCCCACCTGGGGTTGACAGGGCGGCAGATACGCAGTATTTT.

CDR3 sequence reads: CASSFVAGGGNEQFF. In DNA form, the CDR3 reads TGCGCCAGCAGCTTCGTAGCGGGGGGTGGAAATGAGCAGTTCTTC. This chain links TRBV5-1 with TRBJ2-1; 10 bases align to TRBD2. The CDR3 spans 15 residues. V dropped 2 bases and J dropped 7; count of bases not matched to a gene: 6. The germline V gene encodes CDR1 SGHRS and CDR2 YFSETQ.

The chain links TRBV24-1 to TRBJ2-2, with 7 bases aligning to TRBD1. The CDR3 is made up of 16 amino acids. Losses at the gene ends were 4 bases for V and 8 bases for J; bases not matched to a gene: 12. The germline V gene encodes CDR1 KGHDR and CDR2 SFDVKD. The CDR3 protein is CATSEQNEGAAGELFF. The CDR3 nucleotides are TGTGCCACCAGTGAACAAAACGAGGGGGCGGCGGGGGAGCTGTTTTTT.

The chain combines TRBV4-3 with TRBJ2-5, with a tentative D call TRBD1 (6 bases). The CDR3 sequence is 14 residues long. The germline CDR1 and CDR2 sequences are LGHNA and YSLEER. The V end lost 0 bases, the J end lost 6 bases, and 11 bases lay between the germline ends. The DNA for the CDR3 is TGCGCCAGCAGCCAAGATACAGGGAGACAGACCCAGTACTTC. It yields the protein CASSQDTGRQTQYF.

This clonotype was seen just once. The CDR3 DNA reads TGTGCCAGCAGTAAATCGTCTTGGGACAGGGAGGTTTATGGCTACACCTTC. As protein: CASSKSSWDREVYGYTF. The chain uses TRBV25-1 and TRBJ1-2; 9 bases match TRBD1. The CDR3 has 17 residues. J lost 5 bases, V lost 5 bases, and 15 bases had no gene match. Germline assignment: CDR1 MGHDK and CDR2 SYGVNS.

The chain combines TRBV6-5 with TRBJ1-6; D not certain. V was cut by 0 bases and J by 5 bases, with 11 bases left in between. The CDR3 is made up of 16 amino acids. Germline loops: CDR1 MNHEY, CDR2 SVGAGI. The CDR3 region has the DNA TGTGCCAGCAGTTACTCCCGGTGGAGAGATAATTCACCCCTCCACTTT. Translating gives CASSYSRWRDNSPLHF.

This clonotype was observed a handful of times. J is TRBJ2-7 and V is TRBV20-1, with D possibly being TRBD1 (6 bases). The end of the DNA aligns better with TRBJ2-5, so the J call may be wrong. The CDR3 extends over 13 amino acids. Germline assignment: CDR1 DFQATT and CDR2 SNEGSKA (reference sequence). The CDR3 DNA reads TGCAGTGCTGTCGAGGGGGTGGTAGAGACCCAGTACTTC. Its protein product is CSAVEGVVETQYF.

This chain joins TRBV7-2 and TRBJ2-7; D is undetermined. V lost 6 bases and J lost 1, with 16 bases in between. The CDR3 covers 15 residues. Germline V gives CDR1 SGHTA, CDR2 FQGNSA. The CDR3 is CASRPRDLPSYEQYF. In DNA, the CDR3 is TGTGCCAGCAGGCCCCGTGACTTGCCTTCCTACGAGCAGTACTTC.

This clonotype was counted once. CDR3 sequence (DNA): TGTGCCATCCGGGGGACTAGCGGGGCCAATGAGCAGTACTTC. This gives the protein CAIRGTSGANEQYF. The chain has TRBV10-3 and TRBJ2-5; 13 bases agree with TRBD2. Germline assignment: CDR1 ENHRY and CDR2 SYGVKD. The J segment lost 11 bases and the V segment lost 8 bases, leaving 11 bases of the junction unmatched. The CDR3 extends over 14 amino acids.

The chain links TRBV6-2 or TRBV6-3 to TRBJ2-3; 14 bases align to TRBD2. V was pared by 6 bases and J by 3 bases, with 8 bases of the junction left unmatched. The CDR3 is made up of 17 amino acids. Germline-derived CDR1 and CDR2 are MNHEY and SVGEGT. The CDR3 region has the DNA TGTGCCAGCAGGCGCGGGACTAGCGGGGGAATAACAGATACGCAGTATTTT. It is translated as CASRRGTSGGITDTQYF.

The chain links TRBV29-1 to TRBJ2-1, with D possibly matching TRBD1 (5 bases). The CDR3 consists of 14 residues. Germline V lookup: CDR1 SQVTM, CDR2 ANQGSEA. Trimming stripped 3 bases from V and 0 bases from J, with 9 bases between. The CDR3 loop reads CSVDSRASYNEQFF. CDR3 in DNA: TGCAGCGTTGACTCCAGGGCCTCCTACAATGAGCAGTTCTTC.

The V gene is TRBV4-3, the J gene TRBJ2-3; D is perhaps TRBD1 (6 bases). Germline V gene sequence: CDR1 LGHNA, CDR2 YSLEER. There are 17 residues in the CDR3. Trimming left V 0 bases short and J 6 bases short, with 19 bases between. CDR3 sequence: CASSQEGPGHNVDTQYF. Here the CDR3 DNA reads TGCGCCAGCAGCCAAGAGGGGCCGGGACACAATGTGGATACGCAGTATTTT.

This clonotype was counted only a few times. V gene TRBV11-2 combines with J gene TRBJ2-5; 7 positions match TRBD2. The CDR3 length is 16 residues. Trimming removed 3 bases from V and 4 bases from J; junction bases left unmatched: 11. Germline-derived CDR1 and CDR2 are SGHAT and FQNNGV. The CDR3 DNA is TGTGCCAGCAGCTTGGATATGGGCGGGGGAACAGAGACCCAGTACTTC. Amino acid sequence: CASSLDMGGGTETQYF.

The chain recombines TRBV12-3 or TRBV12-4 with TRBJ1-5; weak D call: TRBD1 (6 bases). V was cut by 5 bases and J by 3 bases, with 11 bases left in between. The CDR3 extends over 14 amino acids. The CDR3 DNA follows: TGTGCCAGCAGTCCGACAGGTCACAATCAGCCCCAGCATTTT. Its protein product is CASSPTGHNQPQHF.

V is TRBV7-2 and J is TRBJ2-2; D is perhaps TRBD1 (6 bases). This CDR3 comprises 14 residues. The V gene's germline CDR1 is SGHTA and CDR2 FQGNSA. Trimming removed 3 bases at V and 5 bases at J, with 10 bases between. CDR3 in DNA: TGTGCCAGCAGCTTTGGACAGACTACCGGGGAGCTGTTTTTT. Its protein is CASSFGQTTGELFF. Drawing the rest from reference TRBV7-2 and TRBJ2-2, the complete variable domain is GAGVSQSPSNKVTEKGKDVELRCDPISGHTALYWYRQSLGQGLEFLIYFQGNSAPDKSGLPSDRFSAERTGGSVSTLTIQRTQQEDSAVYLCASSFGQTTGELFFGEGSRLTVL.

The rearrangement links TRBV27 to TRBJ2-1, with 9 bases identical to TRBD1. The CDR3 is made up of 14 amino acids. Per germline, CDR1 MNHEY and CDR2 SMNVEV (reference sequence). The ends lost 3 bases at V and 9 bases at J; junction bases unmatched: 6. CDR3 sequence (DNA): TGTGCCAGCAGTTTCGGGACAGGGTTCGGTGAGCAGTTCTTC. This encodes CASSFGTGFGEQFF.

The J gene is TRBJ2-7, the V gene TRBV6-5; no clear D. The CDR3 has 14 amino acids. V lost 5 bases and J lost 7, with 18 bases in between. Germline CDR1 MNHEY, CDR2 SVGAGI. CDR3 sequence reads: CASSDSAGLVEQYF. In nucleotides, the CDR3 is TGTGCCAGCAGTGATAGTGCCGGTCTTGTGGAGCAGTACTTC.

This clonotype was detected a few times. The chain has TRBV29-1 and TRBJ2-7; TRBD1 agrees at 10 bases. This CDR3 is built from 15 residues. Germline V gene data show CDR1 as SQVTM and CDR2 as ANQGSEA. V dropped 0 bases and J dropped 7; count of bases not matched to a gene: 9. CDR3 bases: TGCAGCGTTGAAGAGCCGGGACAGGGGAGAAGGGAGCAGTACTTC. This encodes CSVEEPGQGRREQYF.

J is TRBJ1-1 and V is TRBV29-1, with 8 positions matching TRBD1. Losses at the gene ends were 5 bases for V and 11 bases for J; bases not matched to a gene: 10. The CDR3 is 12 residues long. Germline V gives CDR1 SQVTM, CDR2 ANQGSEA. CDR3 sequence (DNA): TGCAGCGTTACACCAGGGGGCGCGGGGGCTTTCTTT. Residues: CSVTPGGAGAFF.

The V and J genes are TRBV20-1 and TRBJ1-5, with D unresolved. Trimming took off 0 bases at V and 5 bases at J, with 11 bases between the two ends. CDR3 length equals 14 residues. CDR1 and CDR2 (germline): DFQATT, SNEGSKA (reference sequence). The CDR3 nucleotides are TGCAGTGCTAGAGATTCAGACGGGTATCAGCCCCAGCATTTT. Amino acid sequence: CSARDSDGYQPQHF.

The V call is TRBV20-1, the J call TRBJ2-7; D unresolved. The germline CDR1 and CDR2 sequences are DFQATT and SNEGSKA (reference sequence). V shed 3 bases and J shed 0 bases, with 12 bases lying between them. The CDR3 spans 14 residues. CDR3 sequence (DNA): TGCAGTGCTAGTGCCGGGCTCAGCTCCTACGAGCAGTACTTC. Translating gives CSASAGLSSYEQYF.